This entry lists 6 T cell receptor beta chains sequenced from one sample in a study of CD8 T cells in Susac syndrome. Random hexamers were used to reverse transcribe an amount of about 0.5 to 1 ug RNA. TCRdb reanalysed the immunoSEQ multiplex PCR reads using MiXCR and keeps one entry per CDR3 protein. The table includes under 200,000 distinct CDR3 sequences, 94% detected once. The sequencing input was CD4+ T cells from PBMCs. The receptors shown here come from a human donor with Susac syndrome.

The V and J genes are TRBV7-9 and TRBJ1-2, with D possibly matching TRBD1 (6 bases). The CDR3 runs 13 residues. Germline values: CDR1 SEHNR, CDR2 FQNEAQ (reference sequence). V was clipped by 5 bases and J by 7 bases, with 14 bases between them. Here the CDR3 reads CASSVGGAGGYTF. In DNA form, the CDR3 reads TGTGCCAGCAGCGTTGGGGGGGCAGGTGGCTACACCTTC.

This sequence joins TRBV7-9 and TRBJ2-7; 11 bases align to TRBD1. CDR1 is SEHNR and CDR2 is FQNEAQ in the germline V gene (reference sequence). The CDR3 totals 14 residues. The ends lost 5 bases at V and 5 bases at J; junction bases unmatched: 5. This CDR3 reads CASSTWTGGDEQYF. The CDR3 DNA reads as TGTGCCAGCAGCACGTGGACAGGGGGCGACGAGCAGTACTTC.

This chain uses TRBV18 with TRBJ2-3; no reliable D call. CDR3 length equals 15 residues. Germline CDR1 is KGHSH and CDR2 is LQKENI. Trimming removed 6 bases from V and 0 bases from J, with 13 bases in between. The CDR3 spells CASSPRGVSTDTQYF. The CDR3 region has the DNA TGTGCCAGCTCCCCCCGCGGAGTTAGCACAGATACGCAGTATTTT. Full variable domain (missing parts from reference TRBV18 and TRBJ2-3): NAGVMQNPRHLVRRRGQEARLRCSPMKGHSHVYWYRQLPEEGLKFMVYLQKENIIDESGMPKERFSAEFPKEGPSILRIQQVVRGDSAAYFCASSPRGVSTDTQYFGPGTRLTVL.

The chain couples TRBV25-1 to TRBJ2-5; 11 positions agree with TRBD1. The CDR3 extends over 16 amino acids. Germline loops: CDR1 MGHDK, CDR2 SYGVNS. J lost 3 bases, V lost 3 bases, and 6 bases had no gene match. The CDR3 loop reads CASSDPGQGDEETQYF. DNA for the CDR3: TGTGCCAGCAGTGATCCGGGACAGGGGGACGAAGAGACCCAGTACTTC.

The table lists this clonotype with a count of one. This CDR3 is CASSRDREEKLFF. The CDR3 coding sequence is TGTGCCAGCAGCCGGGACAGGGAGGAAAAACTGTTTTTT. V and J are TRBV7-2 and TRBJ1-4, with TRBD1 identical over 9 bases. J was trimmed by 8 bases and V by 5 bases; bases with no gene match: 3. The CDR3 length is 13 residues. The germline V gene encodes CDR1 SGHTA and CDR2 FQGNSA.

The V gene is TRBV12-3 or TRBV12-4, the J gene TRBJ2-3; TRBD1 agrees at 8 bases. CDR3 size: 14 residues. After removal of 5 bases from V and 4 bases from J, the junction contained 5 bases not matched to a gene. CDR3 DNA sequence: TGTGCCAGCAGTGCGGACAGGGAGGCAGATACGCAGTATTTT. Translation: CASSADREADTQYF.